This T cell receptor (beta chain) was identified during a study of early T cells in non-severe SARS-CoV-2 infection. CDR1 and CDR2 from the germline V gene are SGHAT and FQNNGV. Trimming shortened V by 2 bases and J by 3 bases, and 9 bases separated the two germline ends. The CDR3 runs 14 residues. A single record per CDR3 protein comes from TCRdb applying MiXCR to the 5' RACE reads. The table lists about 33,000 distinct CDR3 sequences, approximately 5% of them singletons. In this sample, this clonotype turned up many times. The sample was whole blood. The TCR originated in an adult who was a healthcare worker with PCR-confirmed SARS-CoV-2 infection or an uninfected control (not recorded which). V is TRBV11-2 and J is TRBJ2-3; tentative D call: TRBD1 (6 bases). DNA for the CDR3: TGTGCCAGCAGCTTATCCAGGGGTACAGATACGCAGTATTTT. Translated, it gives CASSLSRGTDTQYF.